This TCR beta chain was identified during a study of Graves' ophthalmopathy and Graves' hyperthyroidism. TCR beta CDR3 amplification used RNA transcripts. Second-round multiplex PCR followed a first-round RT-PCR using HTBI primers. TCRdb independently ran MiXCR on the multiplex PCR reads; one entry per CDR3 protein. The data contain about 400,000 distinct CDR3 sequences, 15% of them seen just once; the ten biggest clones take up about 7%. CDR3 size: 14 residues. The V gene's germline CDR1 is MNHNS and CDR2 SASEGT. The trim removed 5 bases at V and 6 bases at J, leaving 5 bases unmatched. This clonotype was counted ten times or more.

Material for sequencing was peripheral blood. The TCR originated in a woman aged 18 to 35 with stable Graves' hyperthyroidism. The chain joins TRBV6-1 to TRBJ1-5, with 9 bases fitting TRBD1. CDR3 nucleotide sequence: TGTGCCAGCAGTCGACAGGGGGTAGGTCAGCCCCAGCATTTT. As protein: CASSRQGVGQPQHF.